The rows below give T cell receptor beta chains drawn from one sample of a study of glioma-infiltrating T cells. Each CDR3 protein is one row after TCRdb ran MiXCR on the multiplex PCR reads. The sample carries roughly 350,000 distinct CDR3 sequences, roughly two fifths recorded once. Specimen: glioma tissue, nonneoplastic brain tissue, or PBMCs (not recorded which). These receptors were collected from a human donor with low-grade glioma or glioblastoma, undergoing nonglioma brain surgery, or in good health (not recorded which). Both conserved end residues are part of each CDR3. The order of the fields is V gene, clone size, D gene, J gene, CDR3 protein, CDR3 DNA. The D gene is left open where the match is weak. Where a row states a size, it is once, few, many or the class of an expanded clone; other rows omit it.

TRBV20-1	many	.	TRBJ2-7	CSADMGGSPFHEQYF	TGCAGTGCCGACATGGGCGGGTCCCCGTTCCACGAGCAGTACTTC
TRBV4-2	.	.	TRBJ1-2	CASSQETADYGYTF	TGTGCCAGCAGCCAAGAAACCGCGGACTATGGCTACACCTTC
TRBV11-2	few	.	TRBJ2-3	CASSLLSWRGPQYF	TGTGCCAGCAGCTTATTATCTTGGCGGGGTCCACAGTATTTT
TRBV2	.	.	TRBJ1-4	CASSEALEQSNEKLFF	TGTGCCAGCAGTGAAGCGCTCGAACAGAGTAATGAAAAACTGTTTTTT
TRBV6-2/TRBV6-3	.	.	TRBJ1-2	CASSYAQAGCGYTF	TGTGCCAGCAGTTACGCGCAGGCTGGCTGTGGCTACACCTTC
TRBV7-9	.	TRBD2	TRBJ2-3	CASSLTSGSRDTEYF	TGTGCCAGCAGCTTGACTAGCGGGAGTCGAGACACGGAGTATTTT
TRBV28	.	.	TRBJ2-7	CASSSTFSYELYF	TGTGCCAGCAGTTCGACATTTTCCTACGAGCTGTACTTC
TRBV7-9	.	TRBD1	TRBJ2-5	CASSTTGQGAETQYF	TGTGCCAGCAGCACTACGGGACAGGGGGCCGAGACCCAGTACTTC
TRBV28	.	TRBD1	TRBJ2-1	CASSPSDRVYDQFF	TGTGCCAGCAGTCCCTCGGACAGGGTCTACGACCAGTTCTTC
TRBV28	.	TRBD2	TRBJ2-3	CASSLPVAGEETDTQYF	TGTGCCAGCAGTCTTCCCGTAGCGGGAGAGGAAACAGATACGCAGTATTTT
TRBV6-1	many	.	TRBJ2-1	CATQRQPEQFF	TGTGCCACCCAGAGACAGCCCGAGCAGTTCTTC
TRBV9	.	TRBD1	TRBJ1-2	CASSVDAGGYYGYTF	TGTGCCAGCAGCGTAGATGCAGGGGGCTACTATGGCTACACCTTC
TRBV7-6	.	TRBD2	TRBJ2-1	CASSIQAGGPYNEQFF	TGTGCCAGCAGCATTCAAGCGGGAGGGCCCTACAATGAGCAGTTCTTC
TRBV29-1	.	.	TRBJ2-3	CSVRAPDTQYF	TGCAGCGTCCGGGCTCCGGATACGCAGTATTTT
TRBV6-1	.	TRBD1	TRBJ2-4	CASRGQLAKNIQYF	TGTGCCAGCAGGGGACAGCTAGCCAAAAACATTCAGTACTTC
TRBV20-1	.	TRBD1	TRBJ2-1	CSARDRSGQGAYNEQFF	TGCAGTGCTAGAGATCGGTCGGGACAGGGGGCCTACAATGAGCAGTTCTTC
TRBV7-2	few	TRBD2	TRBJ2-7	CASSPSGTRRDEQYF	TGTGCCAGCAGCCCTAGCGGGACTCGCAGGGACGAGCAGTACTTC
TRBV15	few	.	TRBJ2-1	CATRRDAAGRLEQFF	TGTGCCACCAGGAGAGATGCGGCAGGCCGTCTTGAGCAGTTCTTC
TRBV28	few	.	TRBJ1-1	CASSTERLNTEAFF	TGTGCCAGCAGTACAGAGAGGCTGAACACTGAAGCTTTCTTT
TRBV7-6	few	TRBD2	TRBJ2-3	CASSSLGSSGRTDTQYF	TGTGCCAGCAGCTCCCTAGGTAGTAGCGGGAGAACAGATACGCAGTATTTT
TRBV28	.	TRBD2	TRBJ2-7	CASSRGGVRWYEQYF	TGTGCCAGCAGCCGGGGGGGAGTTCGTTGGTACGAGCAGTACTTC
TRBV4-1	few	TRBD2	TRBJ2-1	CASSQSSGRGDNEQFF	TGCGCCAGCAGCCAGTCTAGCGGGAGAGGGGACAATGAGCAGTTCTTC
TRBV5-1	.	.	TRBJ1-1	CASSLAAMNTEAFF	TGCGCCAGCAGCTTGGCGGCCATGAACACTGAAGCTTTCTTT
TRBV7-2	few	.	TRBJ2-7	CASSRQSSYEQYF	TGTGCCAGCAGCCGACAGAGCTCCTACGAGCAGTACTTC
TRBV19	few	TRBD2	TRBJ2-7	CASSTRSGALYEQYF	TGTGCCAGTAGTACCCGGAGCGGGGCCCTGTACGAGCAGTACTTC
TRBV15	many	.	TRBJ1-1	CATSRSTVMNTEAFF	TGTGCCACCAGCAGATCTACAGTCATGAACACTGAAGCTTTCTTT
TRBV7-8	few	.	TRBJ1-5	CASSAFGSNQPQHF	TGTGCCAGCAGCGCCTTTGGTAGCAATCAGCCCCAGCATTTT
TRBV2	.	.	TRBJ1-3	CASSDRVRSGNTIYF	TGTGCCAGCAGTGACAGGGTTCGATCTGGAAACACCATATATTTT
TRBV5-1	.	.	TRBJ1-1	CASSFLSGRTNTEAFF	TGCGCCAGCAGCTTCCTTTCAGGGCGGACGAACACTGAAGCTTTCTTT
TRBV15	few	TRBD2	TRBJ2-2	CATSRLLAGGPAGELFF	TGTGCCACCAGCAGACTCTTAGCGGGAGGGCCCGCCGGGGAGCTGTTTTTT
TRBV28	few	.	TRBJ2-7	CASSALRREQYF	TGTGCCAGCAGCGCCCTAAGGAGGGAGCAGTACTTC
TRBV2	.	TRBD2	TRBJ2-1	CASSIRASGAYNEQFF	TGTGCCAGCAGTATCCGGGCTAGCGGAGCCTACAATGAGCAGTTCTTC